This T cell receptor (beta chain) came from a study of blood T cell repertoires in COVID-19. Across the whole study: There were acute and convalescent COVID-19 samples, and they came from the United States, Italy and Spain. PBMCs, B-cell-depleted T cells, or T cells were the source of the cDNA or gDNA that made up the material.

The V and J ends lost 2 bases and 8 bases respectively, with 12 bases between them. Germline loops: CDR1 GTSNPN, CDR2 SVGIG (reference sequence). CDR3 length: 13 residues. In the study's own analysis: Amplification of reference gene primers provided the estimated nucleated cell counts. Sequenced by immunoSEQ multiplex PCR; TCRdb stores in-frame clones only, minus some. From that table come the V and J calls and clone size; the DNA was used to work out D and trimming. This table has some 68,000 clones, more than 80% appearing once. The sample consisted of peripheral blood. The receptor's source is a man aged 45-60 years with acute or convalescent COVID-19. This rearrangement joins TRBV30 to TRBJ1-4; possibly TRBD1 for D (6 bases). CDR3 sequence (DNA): TGTGCCTGGAGTAGAGACAGGAACGAAAAACTGTTTTTT. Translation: CAWSRDRNEKLFF. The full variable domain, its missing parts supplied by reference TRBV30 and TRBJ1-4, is SQTIHQWPATLVQPVGSPLSLECTVEGTSNPNLYWYRQAAGRGLQLLFYSVGIGQISSEVPQNLSASRPQDRQFILSSKKLLLSDSGFYLCAWSRDRNEKLFFGSGTQLSVL.